The next 10 T cell receptor beta chains were all read from a single sample in a study of blood T cell repertoires in COVID-19. Here immunoSEQ multiplex PCR was the method, and the copy in TCRdb shows in-frame clones only, minus some. The sample consists of a few hundred thousand clones, approximately 84% of them appearing once. The material sequenced was peripheral blood. These receptors were taken from a man between 40 and 49 years old with active or convalescent COVID-19.

The rearrangement links TRBV3-1 (or the pseudogene TRBV3-2) to TRBJ1-6, with a tentative D call TRBD1 (6 bases). CDR3 length: 13 residues. The germline gives CDR1 LGHDT, CDR2 YNNKEL (reference sequence). V was cut by 5 bases and J by 10 bases, with 12 bases left in between. CDR3 in amino acids: CASSYGQWSPLHF. CDR3 DNA: TGTGCCAGCAGCTATGGACAGTGGTCACCCCTCCACTTT.

This rearrangement joins TRBV19 to TRBJ1-1, with D uncertain. CDR3 length: 15 amino acids. Per the germline V gene, CDR1 is LNHDA and CDR2 is SQIVND (reference sequence). Trimming stripped 5 bases from V and 1 base from J, with 14 bases between. CDR3 protein: CASSGRVLPNTEAFF. In DNA form, the CDR3 reads TGTGCCAGTAGTGGGAGGGTTTTACCGAACACTGAAGCTTTCTTT.

The J gene is TRBJ2-3, the V gene TRBV14; 14 nucleotides match TRBD2. Germline-derived CDR1 and CDR2 are SGHDN and FVKESK. This CDR3 is 18 amino acids long. Trimming at V came to 4 bases and at J to 2 bases, leaving 8 bases not matched to a gene. The CDR3 sequence: CASSRGLAGVSFTDTQYF. As DNA, the CDR3 is TGTGCCAGCAGCCGGGGACTAGCGGGAGTTTCGTTCACAGATACGCAGTATTTT.

The rearrangement links TRBV5-5 to TRBJ2-2, with TRBD2 as a possible D gene (5 bases). Germline loops: CDR1 SGHKS, CDR2 YYEKEE (reference sequence). The V end was cut by 4 bases, the J end by 6 bases, with 10 bases between. The CDR3 loop spans 13 amino acids. In DNA form, the CDR3 reads TGTGCCAGCAGCGTAGGGAGCCCCGGGGAGCTGTTTTTT. It codes for CASSVGSPGELFF.

The chain uses TRBV6-2 or TRBV6-3 and TRBJ1-2; no definite D call. The CDR3 length is 15 residues. Deletions cut 2 bases from V and 6 bases from J, with 16 bases between. CDR1 MNHEY and CDR2 SVGEGT come from the germline V gene. CDR3 DNA: TGTGCCAGCAGTTACGGAGGGAGTCTGGGTCATGGCTACACCTTC. Protein product: CASSYGGSLGHGYTF.

This rearrangement joins TRBV19 to TRBJ2-3, with TRBD2 identical over 9 bases. The germline gives CDR1 LNHDA, CDR2 SQIVND (reference sequence). V shed 7 bases, J shed 0 bases, and the junction held 8 bases outside the gene matches. The CDR3 length is 16 residues. The CDR3 spells CASTPGRGGSTDTQYF. The CDR3, as DNA: TGTGCCAGTACCCCGGGGCGGGGGGGAAGCACAGATACGCAGTATTTT.

V usage is TRBV28 and J usage is TRBJ2-7; 7 bases fit TRBD1. V gave up 5 bases and J gave up 2 bases; unmatched junction bases: 9. The CDR3 extends over 15 amino acids. Germline CDR1 MDHEN, CDR2 SYDVKM. CDR3 in amino acids: CASSGLKGAPYEQYF. The DNA for the CDR3 is TGTGCCAGCAGTGGACTGAAGGGGGCCCCCTACGAGCAGTACTTC.

This chain joins TRBV11-2 and TRBJ2-2; weak D call: TRBD2 (5 bases). Trimming shortened V by 5 bases and J by 6 bases, and 19 bases separated the two germline ends. The CDR3 loop spans 16 amino acids. The V gene's germline CDR1 is SGHAT and CDR2 FQNNGV. DNA for the CDR3: TGTGCCAGCAGCCCCAACCTCATTAGCGAGTCCGGGGAGCTGTTTTTT. It yields the protein CASSPNLISESGELFF.

The chain joins TRBV5-1 to TRBJ2-1, with TRBD2 matching over 9 bases. Germline V gene data show CDR1 as SGHRS and CDR2 as YFSETQ. This CDR3 comprises 15 residues. Trimming cost V 0 bases and J 6 bases; bases outside gene matches: 4. For the CDR3, the DNA is TGCGCCAGCAGCTTGGGGACTAGCGCTCTCAATGAGCAGTTCTTC. It translates to CASSLGTSALNEQFF.

The rearrangement joins TRBV7-9 to TRBJ1-4, with 8 nucleotides matching TRBD1. Losses at the gene ends were 2 bases for V and 8 bases for J; bases not matched to a gene: 4. CDR1 and CDR2 from the germline V gene are SEHNR and FQNEAQ (reference sequence). The CDR3 totals 14 residues. CDR3 sequence reads: CASSLNGQGEKLFF. In DNA, the CDR3 is TGTGCCAGCAGCTTAAACGGACAGGGCGAAAAACTGTTTTTT.